This T cell receptor (beta chain) came from a study of siplizumab effects on memory and regulatory T cells. The study, taken as a whole, reports: Alloreactive sequences whose origin lay in unstimulated CD4+ memory cells were significantly reduced by siplizumab. The study found naive T cells seemingly more diverse than memory cells and seemingly major alloresponse contributors.

The CDR3 loop spans 15 amino acids. The germline V gene has CDR1 MNHNS and CDR2 SASEGT. J was trimmed by 10 bases and V by 4 bases; bases with no gene match: 8. About this clone: Its matching antigen is unknown.

Produced via immunoSEQ multiplex PCR; TCRdb's table is partial and in-frame only. This table holds approximately 100,000 clones, 75% to 95% found once. The chain is built from TRBV6-1 and TRBJ1-6; 9 bases map to TRBD1. This TCR derives from a human donor in good health. Some clones in this sample may be carry-over from other donors' samples. The source material was CD4+ T cells sorted from blood. CDR3 protein: CASSGRDRVRSPLHF. The CDR3 DNA follows: TGTGCCAGCAGTGGCCGGGACAGGGTTCGGTCACCCCTCCACTTT.